This TCR beta chain appears in the sequencing data of a study of T cell responses to AZD1222 COVID-19 vaccine. Study-wide background: Pooled samples include second doses given at about 4 or 12 weeks. Study conclusions and caveats: In a largely white British group with more females than males, clonal diversity was possibly underestimated. Vaccine-related CD4 TCRs covered spike, predominating at 160-218 and 743-854. After two AZD1222 doses, spike-specific TCR breadth and depth rose versus day 0.

Using immunoSEQ multiplex PCR, the repertoire was profiled, and TCRdb retains in-frame clones only, with some absent. Of 95,000 to 150,000 clones listed, around 86% were seen once; the top ten hold about 1.2%. The CDR3 runs to 15 residues. Germline CDR1 is SGHTA and CDR2 is FQGNSA. Trimming stripped 2 bases from V and 8 bases from J, with 13 bases between. As to this clone: The antigen is not known.

The source was peripheral blood, collected on day 0 of AZD1222 vaccination. V is TRBV7-2 and J is TRBJ1-6, with TRBD1 as a possible D gene (6 bases). The sequence derives from an adult in good health. This CDR3 reads CASSLPSRGHSPLHF. In DNA, the CDR3 is TGTGCCAGCAGCTTACCGAGCAGGGGTCATTCACCCCTCCACTTT.